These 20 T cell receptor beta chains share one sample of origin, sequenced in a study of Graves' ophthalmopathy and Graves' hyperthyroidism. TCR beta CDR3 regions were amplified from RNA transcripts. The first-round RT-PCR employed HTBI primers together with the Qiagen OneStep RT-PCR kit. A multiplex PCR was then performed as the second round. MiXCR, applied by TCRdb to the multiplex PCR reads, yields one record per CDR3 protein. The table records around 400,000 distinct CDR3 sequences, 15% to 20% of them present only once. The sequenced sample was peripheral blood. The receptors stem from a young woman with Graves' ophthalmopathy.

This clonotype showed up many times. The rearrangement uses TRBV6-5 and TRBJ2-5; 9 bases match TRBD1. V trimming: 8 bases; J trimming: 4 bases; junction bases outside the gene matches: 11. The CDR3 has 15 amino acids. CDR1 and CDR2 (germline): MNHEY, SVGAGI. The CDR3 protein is CASCPTGGIGETQYF. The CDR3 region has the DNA TGTGCCAGCTGCCCTACAGGGGGCATAGGAGAGACCCAGTACTTC.

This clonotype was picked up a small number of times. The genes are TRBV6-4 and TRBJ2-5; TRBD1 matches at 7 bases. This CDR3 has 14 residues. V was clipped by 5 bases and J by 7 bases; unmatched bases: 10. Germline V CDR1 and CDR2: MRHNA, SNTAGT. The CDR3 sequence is CASSPGDRPGTQYF. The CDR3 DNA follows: TGTGCCAGCAGTCCTGGGGACAGACCGGGGACCCAGTACTTC.

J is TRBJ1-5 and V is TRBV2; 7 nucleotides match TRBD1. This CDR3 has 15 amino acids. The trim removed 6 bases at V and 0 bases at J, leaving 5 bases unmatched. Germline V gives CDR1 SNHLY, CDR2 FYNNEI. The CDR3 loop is CASSKTGSSNQPQHF. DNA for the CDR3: TGTGCCAGCAGCAAGACAGGGAGTAGCAATCAGCCCCAGCATTTT.

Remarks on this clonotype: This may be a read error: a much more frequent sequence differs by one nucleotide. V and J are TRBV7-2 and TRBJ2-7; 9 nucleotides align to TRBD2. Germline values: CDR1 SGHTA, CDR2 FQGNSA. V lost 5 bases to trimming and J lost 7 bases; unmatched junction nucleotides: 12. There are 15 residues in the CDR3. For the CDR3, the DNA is TGTGCCAGCAGCCCGGGGGGACTAGCAGCCAATGAGCAGTACTTC. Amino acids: CASSPGGLAANEQYF.

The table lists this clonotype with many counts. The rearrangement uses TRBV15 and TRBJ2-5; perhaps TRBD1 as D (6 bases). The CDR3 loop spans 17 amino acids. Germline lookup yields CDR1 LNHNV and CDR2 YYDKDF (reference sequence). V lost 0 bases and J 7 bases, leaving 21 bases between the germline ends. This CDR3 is CATSRDGLGATRGTQYF. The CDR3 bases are TGTGCCACCAGCAGAGATGGGTTGGGGGCGACAAGGGGGACCCAGTACTTC.

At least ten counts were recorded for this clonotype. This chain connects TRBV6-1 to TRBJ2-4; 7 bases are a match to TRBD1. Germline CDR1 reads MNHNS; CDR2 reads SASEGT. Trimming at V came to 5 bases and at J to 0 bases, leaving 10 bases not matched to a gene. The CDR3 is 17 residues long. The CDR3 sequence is CASSPRTGRRAKNIQYF. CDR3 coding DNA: TGTGCCAGCAGTCCCAGGACAGGAAGGAGAGCCAAAAACATTCAGTACTTC.

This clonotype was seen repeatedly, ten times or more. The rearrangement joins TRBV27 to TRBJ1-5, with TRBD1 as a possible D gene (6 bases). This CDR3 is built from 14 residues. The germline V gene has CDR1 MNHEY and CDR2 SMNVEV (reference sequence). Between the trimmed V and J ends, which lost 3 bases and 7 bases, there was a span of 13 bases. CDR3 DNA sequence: TGTGCCAGCAGTTTGCTGAGGGGGAGACAGCCCCAGCATTTT. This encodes CASSLLRGRQPQHF.

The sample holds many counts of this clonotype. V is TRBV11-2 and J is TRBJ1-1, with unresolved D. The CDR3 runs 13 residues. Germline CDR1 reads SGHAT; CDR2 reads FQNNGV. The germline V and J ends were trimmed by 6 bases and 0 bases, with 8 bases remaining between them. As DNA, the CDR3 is TGTGCCAGCAGGTTCGGCTTGAACACTGAAGCTTTCTTT. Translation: CASRFGLNTEAFF.

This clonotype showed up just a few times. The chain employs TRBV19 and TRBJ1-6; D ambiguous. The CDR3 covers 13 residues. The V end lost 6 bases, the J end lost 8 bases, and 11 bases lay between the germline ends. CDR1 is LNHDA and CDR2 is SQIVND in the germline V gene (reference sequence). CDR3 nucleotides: TGTGCCAGTAGCGATGAGGGCTATTCACCCCTCCACTTT. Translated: CASSDEGYSPLHF.

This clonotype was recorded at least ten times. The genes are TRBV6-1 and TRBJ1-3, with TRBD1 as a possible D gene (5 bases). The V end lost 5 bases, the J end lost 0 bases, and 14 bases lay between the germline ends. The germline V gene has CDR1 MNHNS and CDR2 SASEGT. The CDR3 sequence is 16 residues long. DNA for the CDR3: TGTGCCAGCAGTAAACATCCGGACAACTCTGGAAACACCATATATTTT. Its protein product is CASSKHPDNSGNTIYF.

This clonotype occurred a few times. CDR3 DNA sequence: TGTGCCAGCAGTCGAATAGAGCGCAGAGAGACCCAGTACTTC. Its protein is CASSRIERRETQYF. This chain links TRBV12-3 or TRBV12-4 with TRBJ2-5, with D unclear. Trimming removed 5 bases from V and 4 bases from J, with 14 bases in between. This CDR3 is 14 amino acids long.

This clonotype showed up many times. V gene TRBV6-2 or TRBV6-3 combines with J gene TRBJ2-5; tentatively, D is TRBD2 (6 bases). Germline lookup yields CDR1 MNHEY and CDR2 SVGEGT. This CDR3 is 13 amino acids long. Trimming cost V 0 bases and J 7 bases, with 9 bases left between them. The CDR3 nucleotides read TGTGCCAGCAGTTACTCGACTAGGGTGACCCAGTACTTC. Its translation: CASSYSTRVTQYF.

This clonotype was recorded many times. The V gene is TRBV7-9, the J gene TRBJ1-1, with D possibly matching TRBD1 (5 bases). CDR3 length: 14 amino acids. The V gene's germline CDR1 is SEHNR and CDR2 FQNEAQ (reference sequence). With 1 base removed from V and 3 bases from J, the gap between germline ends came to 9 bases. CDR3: CASSLDRIYTEAFF. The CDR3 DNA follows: TGTGCCAGCAGCTTAGACAGGATCTACACTGAAGCTTTCTTT.

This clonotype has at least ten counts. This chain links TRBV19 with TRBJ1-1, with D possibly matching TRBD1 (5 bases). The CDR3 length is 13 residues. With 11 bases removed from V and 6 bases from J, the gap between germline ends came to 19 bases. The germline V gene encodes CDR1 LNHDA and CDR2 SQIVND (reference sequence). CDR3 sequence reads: CASADGGFAEAFF. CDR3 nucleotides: TGTGCCTCCGCGGACGGGGGATTCGCTGAAGCTTTCTTT.

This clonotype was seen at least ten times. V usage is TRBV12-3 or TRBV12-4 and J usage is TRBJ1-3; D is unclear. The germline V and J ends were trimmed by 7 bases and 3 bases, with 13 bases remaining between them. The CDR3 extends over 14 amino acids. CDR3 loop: CASIARRYGNTIYF. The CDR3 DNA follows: TGTGCCAGCATTGCCCGGAGATATGGAAACACCATATATTTT.

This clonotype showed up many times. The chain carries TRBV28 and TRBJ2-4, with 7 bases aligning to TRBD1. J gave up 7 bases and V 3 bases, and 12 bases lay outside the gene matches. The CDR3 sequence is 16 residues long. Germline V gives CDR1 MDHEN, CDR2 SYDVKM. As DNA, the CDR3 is TGTGCCAGCAGTTTGGTGGATAAGGGGGCGAGGAACATTCAGTACTTC. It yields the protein CASSLVDKGARNIQYF.

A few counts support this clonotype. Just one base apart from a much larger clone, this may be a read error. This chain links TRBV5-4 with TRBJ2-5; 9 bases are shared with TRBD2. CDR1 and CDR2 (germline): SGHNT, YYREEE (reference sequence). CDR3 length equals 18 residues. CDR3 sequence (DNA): TGTGCCAGCAGCTTGACCTTAAATTTAGCGGGAGCGGTGGAGACCCGGTACTTC. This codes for CASSLTLNLAGAVETRYF.

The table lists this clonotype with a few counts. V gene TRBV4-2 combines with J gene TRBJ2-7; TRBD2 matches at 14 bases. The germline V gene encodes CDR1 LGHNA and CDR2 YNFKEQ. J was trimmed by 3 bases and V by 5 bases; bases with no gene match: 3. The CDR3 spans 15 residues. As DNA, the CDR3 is TGTGCCAGCAGCGTGGGACTAGCGGGAGACTACGAGCAGTACTTC. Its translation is CASSVGLAGDYEQYF.

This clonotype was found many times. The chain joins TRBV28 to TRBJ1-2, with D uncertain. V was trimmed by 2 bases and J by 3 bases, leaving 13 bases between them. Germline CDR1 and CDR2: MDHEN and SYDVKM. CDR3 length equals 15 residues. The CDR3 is CASSLMTMADYGYTF. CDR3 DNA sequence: TGTGCCAGCAGTTTAATGACCATGGCAGACTATGGCTACACCTTC.

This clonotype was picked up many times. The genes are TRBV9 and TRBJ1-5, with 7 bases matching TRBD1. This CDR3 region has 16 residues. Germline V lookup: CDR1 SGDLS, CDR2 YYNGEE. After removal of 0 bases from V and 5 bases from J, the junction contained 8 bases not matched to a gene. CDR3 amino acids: CASSVGAGGRDQPQHF. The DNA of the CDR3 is TGTGCCAGCAGCGTAGGGGCAGGGGGGAGAGATCAGCCCCAGCATTTT.